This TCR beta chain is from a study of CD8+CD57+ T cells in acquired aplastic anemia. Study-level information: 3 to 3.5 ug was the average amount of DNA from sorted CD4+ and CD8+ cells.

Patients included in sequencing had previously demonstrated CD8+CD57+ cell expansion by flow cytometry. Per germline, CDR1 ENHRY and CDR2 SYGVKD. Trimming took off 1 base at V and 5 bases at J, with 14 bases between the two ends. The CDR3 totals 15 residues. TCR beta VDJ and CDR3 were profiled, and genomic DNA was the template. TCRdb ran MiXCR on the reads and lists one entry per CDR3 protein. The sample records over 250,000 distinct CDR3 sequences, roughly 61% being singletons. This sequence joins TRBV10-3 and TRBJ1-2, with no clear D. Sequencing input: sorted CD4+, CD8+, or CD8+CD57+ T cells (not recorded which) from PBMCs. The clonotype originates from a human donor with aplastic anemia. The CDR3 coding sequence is TGTGCCATCAGTGAGTTAGAGACTGGAGCATATGGCTACACCTTC. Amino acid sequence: CAISELETGAYGYTF.